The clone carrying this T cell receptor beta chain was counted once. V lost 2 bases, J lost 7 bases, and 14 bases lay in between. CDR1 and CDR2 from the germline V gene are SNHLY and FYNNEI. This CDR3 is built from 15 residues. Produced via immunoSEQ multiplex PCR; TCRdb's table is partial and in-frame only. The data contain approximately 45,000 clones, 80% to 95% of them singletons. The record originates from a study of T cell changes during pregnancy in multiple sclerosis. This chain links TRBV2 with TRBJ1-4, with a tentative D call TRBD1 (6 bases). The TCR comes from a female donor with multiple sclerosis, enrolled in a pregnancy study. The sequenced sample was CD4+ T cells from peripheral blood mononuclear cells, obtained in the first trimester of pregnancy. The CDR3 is CASSEIGGMGEKLFF. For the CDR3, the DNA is TGTGCCAGCAGTGAAATAGGGGGTATGGGTGAAAAACTGTTTTTT.